Listed below are T cell receptor beta chains from one sample, sequenced in a study of blood T cell repertoires in COVID-19. The assay was immunoSEQ multiplex PCR, and TCRdb's table has in-frame clones only and misses some. The table has over 90,000 clones, about 86% seen once. The sample comprised peripheral blood. The receptors were sampled from a woman aged 60-70 years in a cohort sampled during active or convalescent COVID-19. Each CDR3 is given with its conserved first and last residue. A D gene is named only where the DNA matches it firmly. Clone size appears in some rows only: once, few, many, or a class for an expanded clone.

>.|TRBJ2-1|TRBV7-2|.
CASSLFQGTYNEQFF
TGTGCCAGCAGCTTGTTCCAGGGTACCTACAATGAGCAGTTCTTC
>.|TRBJ1-5|TRBV3-1/TRBV3-2|TRBD1
CASSGTGAYQPQHF
TGTGCCAGCAGCGGGACAGGGGCCTATCAGCCCCAGCATTTT
>few|TRBJ2-1|TRBV3-1/TRBV3-2|TRBD2
CASTSGGFEQFF
TGTGCCAGCACTAGCGGGGGTTTTGAGCAGTTCTTC
>few|TRBJ2-2|TRBV28|.
CASSSAGQPTGELFF
TGTGCCAGCAGCTCCGCGGGACAGCCCACCGGGGAGCTGTTTTTT
>.|TRBJ1-1|TRBV19|.
CASSIGAGYEAFF
TGTGCCAGTAGTATAGGGGCAGGGTATGAAGCTTTCTTT
>once|TRBJ2-5|TRBV19|.
CASSIWQQETQYF
TGTGCCAGTAGTATCTGGCAGCAAGAGACCCAGTACTTC
>.|TRBJ2-1|TRBV7-8|TRBD1
CASSQDRAVNEQFF
TGTGCCAGCAGCCAGGACAGGGCGGTCAATGAGCAGTTCTTC
>.|TRBJ1-2|TRBV21-1|.
CASLRGEGYGYTF
TGTGCCAGTCTCCGGGGGGAAGGCTATGGCTACACCTTC
>.|TRBJ2-3|TRBV27|.
CASSWRSSTDTQYF
TGTGCCAGCAGTTGGAGATCTAGCACAGATACGCAGTATTTT
>few|TRBJ2-2|TRBV6-2/TRBV6-3|.
CASSLDRSTGELFF
TGTGCCAGCAGCCTCGACAGGAGCACCGGGGAGCTGTTTTTT
>.|TRBJ1-2|TRBV23-1|.
CASSPAGSHYGYTF
TGCGCCAGCAGTCCGGCAGGGTCCCACTATGGCTACACCTTC
>.|TRBJ1-2|TRBV2|TRBD1
CASSSRTGVYGYTF
TGTGCCAGCAGCTCCAGGACAGGGGTCTATGGCTACACCTTC
>.|TRBJ2-7|TRBV30|TRBD1
CASRRRNRGYEQYF
TGTGCCTCCCGAAGACGTAACAGGGGGTACGAGCAGTACTTC
>once|TRBJ1-2|TRBV5-1|TRBD1
CASSVQGGGYTF
TGCGCCAGCAGCGTACAGGGGGGTGGCTACACCTTC
>.|TRBJ2-1|TRBV7-6|TRBD2
CASSLGLVTGGPYNEQFF
TGTGCCAGCAGCTTAGGTCTGGTAACGGGAGGGCCTTACAATGAGCAGTTCTTC
>few|TRBJ2-2|TRBV12-1|.
CASRRDRAGGELFF
TGTGCCAGCAGACGGGACAGGGCTGGCGGGGAGCTGTTTTTT
>few|TRBJ2-1|TRBV19|.
CASSILEGPYNEQFF
TGTGCCAGTAGTATTCTCGAGGGCCCCTACAATGAGCAGTTCTTC
>.|TRBJ2-3|TRBV7-2|TRBD2
CASSPGTSADTQYF
TGTGCCAGCAGCCCCGGGACTAGCGCAGATACGCAGTATTTT
>.|TRBJ2-5|TRBV4-2|.
CASSQADGGTQYF
TGTGCCAGCAGCCAGGCAGACGGCGGGACCCAGTACTTC
>.|TRBJ2-1|TRBV9|.
CASSVALRGPSYNEQFF
TGTGCCAGCAGCGTAGCTCTGCGGGGACCCTCCTACAATGAGCAGTTCTTC
>.|TRBJ2-2|TRBV5-1|.
CASSVGTATGELFF
TGCGCCAGCAGCGTCGGGACTGCGACCGGGGAGCTGTTTTTT
>once|TRBJ1-2|TRBV4-1|TRBD1
CASSQAPRTGVGGYTF
TGCGCCAGCAGCCAAGCTCCTCGGACAGGGGTAGGGGGCTACACCTTC
>.|TRBJ1-5|TRBV3-1/TRBV3-2|TRBD1
CASSQWGTGNGGNQPQHF
TGTGCCAGCAGCCAATGGGGGACAGGGAATGGAGGCAATCAGCCCCAGCATTTT
>.|TRBJ2-7|TRBV23-1|.
CASPVRKGVRF
TGCGCCAGCCCAGTCAGGAAAGGGGTTCGGTTC
>.|TRBJ1-4|TRBV19|.
CASSIGEKLFF
TGTGCCAGTAGTATCGGGGAAAAACTGTTTTTT
>.|TRBJ2-5|TRBV27|.
CASSLLGGRPLGTQYF
TGTGCCAGCAGTTTATTGGGGGGGCGCCCCTTGGGGACCCAGTACTTC
>.|TRBJ2-3|TRBV19|.
CASSMELAHTDTQYF
TGTGCCAGTAGTATGGAGCTAGCGCACACAGATACGCAGTATTTT
>once|TRBJ2-3|TRBV7-6|TRBD2
CASSLAPGLTSTDTQYF
TGTGCCAGCAGCTTAGCCCCGGGACTAACAAGCACAGATACGCAGTATTTT
>.|TRBJ2-1|TRBV29-1|TRBD2
CSYYSGISYNEQFF
TGCAGCTACTATAGCGGGATCTCCTACAATGAGCAGTTCTTC
>once|TRBJ2-1|TRBV4-2|TRBD2
CASSQEGTSGRGSYNEQFF
TGTGCCAGCAGCCAAGAAGGGACTAGCGGGAGGGGGTCCTACAATGAGCAGTTCTTC
>few|TRBJ1-1|TRBV14|.
CASSMIQGGNTEAFF
TGTGCCAGCAGCATGATACAGGGCGGAAACACTGAAGCTTTCTTT
>.|TRBJ1-5|TRBV28|.
CASSLWEGTLSNQPQHF
TGTGCCAGCAGTTTATGGGAAGGGACACTTAGCAATCAGCCCCAGCATTTT
>.|TRBJ2-7|TRBV2|TRBD1
CASSTDRATSYEQYF
TGTGCCAGCAGTACAGACAGGGCAACTTCCTACGAGCAGTACTTC
>.|TRBJ1-2|TRBV10-3|TRBD1
CAISVSAGGADYGYTF
TGTGCCATCAGTGTTTCTGCAGGGGGCGCGGACTATGGCTACACCTTC
>.|TRBJ1-5|TRBV28|.
CASSLIYSNQPQHF
TGTGCCAGCAGTTTAATCTATAGCAATCAGCCCCAGCATTTT